This TCR beta chain originates from a study of shared clonotypes between healthy human individuals. The wider study: A few men and two women, aged 18 to 49, were donors.

In the case of this clone: The target antigen is unknown.

Study-wide findings and caveats: Shared clonotypes across all four donors exceeded non-shared ones in generation probability.

CD45RO-negative CD8 cells positively selected for CCR7 made up the naive population, which excluded terminally differentiated effector memory CD45RA+ cells. Execution of the assay was at deep level. Some clones are missing from TCRdb's copy, which holds only in-frame ones; the method was immunoSEQ multiplex PCR. The sample records around 2,000,000 clones, approximately 94% being singletons. This CDR3 has 15 amino acids. The specimen was naive CD8+ T cells sorted from blood. This clonotype was sampled from a man between 18 and 35 years old in good health. The chain carries TRBV12-2 and TRBJ2-7. TRBV12-2 is a listed pseudogene. The DNA for the CDR3 is TGTGCAAGTCGCTTAGATGTGATCGTCCACTACGAGCAGTACTTC. As protein: CASRLDVIVHYEQYF.